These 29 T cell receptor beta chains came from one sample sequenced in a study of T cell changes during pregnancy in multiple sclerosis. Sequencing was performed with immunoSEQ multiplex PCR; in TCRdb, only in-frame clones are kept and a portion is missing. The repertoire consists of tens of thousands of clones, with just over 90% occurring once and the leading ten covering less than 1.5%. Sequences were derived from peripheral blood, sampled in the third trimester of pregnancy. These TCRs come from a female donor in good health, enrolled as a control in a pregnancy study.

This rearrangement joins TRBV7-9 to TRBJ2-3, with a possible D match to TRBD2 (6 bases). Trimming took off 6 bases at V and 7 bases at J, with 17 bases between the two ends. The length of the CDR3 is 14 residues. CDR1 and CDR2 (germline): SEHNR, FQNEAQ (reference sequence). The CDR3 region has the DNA TGTGCCAGCAGGGGAGGACCATGGTTGAATACGCAGTATTTT. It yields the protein CASRGGPWLNTQYF.

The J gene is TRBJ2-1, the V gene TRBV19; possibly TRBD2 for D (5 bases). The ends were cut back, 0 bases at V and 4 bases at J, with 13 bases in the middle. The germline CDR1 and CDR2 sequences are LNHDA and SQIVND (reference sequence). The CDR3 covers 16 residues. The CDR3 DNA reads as TGTGCCAGTAGTATAGACGGGATTTCACTGTACAATGAGCAGTTCTTC. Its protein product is CASSIDGISLYNEQFF.

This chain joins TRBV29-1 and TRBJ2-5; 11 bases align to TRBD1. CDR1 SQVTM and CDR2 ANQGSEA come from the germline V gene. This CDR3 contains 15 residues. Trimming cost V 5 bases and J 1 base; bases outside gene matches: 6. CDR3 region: CSVLGQGGFQETQYF. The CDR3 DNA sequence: TGCAGCGTTTTGGGACAGGGGGGCTTCCAAGAGACCCAGTACTTC.

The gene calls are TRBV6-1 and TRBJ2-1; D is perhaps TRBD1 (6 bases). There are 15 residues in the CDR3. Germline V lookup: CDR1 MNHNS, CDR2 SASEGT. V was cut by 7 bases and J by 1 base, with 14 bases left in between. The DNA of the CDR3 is TGTGCCAGCATTCAACGGGACACATCCTACAATGAGCAGTTCTTC. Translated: CASIQRDTSYNEQFF.

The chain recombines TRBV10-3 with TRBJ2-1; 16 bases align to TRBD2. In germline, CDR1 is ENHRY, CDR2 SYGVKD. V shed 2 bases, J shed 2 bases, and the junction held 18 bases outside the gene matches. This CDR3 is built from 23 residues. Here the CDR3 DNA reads TGTGCCATCAGTGAGGGGGGTACCGGGACTAGCGGGAGGGTGGAGAGCACCTACAATGAGCAGTTCTTC. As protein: CAISEGGTGTSGRVESTYNEQFF.

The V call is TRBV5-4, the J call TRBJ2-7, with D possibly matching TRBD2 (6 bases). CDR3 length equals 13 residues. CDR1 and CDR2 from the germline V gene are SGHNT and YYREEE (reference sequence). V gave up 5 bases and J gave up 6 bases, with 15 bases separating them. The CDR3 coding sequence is TGTGCCAGCAGGGGTGGGAGTAGCGGCGAGCAGTACTTC. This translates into CASRGGSSGEQYF.

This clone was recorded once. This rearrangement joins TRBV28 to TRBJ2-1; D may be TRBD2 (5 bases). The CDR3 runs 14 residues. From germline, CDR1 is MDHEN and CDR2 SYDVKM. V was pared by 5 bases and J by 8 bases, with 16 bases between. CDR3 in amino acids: CASSHRGQYHEQFF. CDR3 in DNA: TGTGCCAGCAGTCACCGAGGGCAGTATCATGAGCAGTTCTTC.

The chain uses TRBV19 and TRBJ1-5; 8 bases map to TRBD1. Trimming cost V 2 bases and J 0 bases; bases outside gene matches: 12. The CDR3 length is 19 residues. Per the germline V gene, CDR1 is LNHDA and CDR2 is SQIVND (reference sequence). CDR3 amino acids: CASSITQGATSYSNQPQHF. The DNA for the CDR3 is TGTGCCAGTAGTATAACTCAGGGGGCCACCAGTTATAGCAATCAGCCCCAGCATTTT.

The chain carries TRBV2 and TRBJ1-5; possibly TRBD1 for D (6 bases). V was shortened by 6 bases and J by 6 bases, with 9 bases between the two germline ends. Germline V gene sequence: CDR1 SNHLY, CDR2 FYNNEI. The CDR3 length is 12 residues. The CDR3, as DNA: TGTGCCAGCAGAGGGGGGGGTCAGCCCCAGCATTTT. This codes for CASRGGGQPQHF.

Written as DNA, the CDR3 is TGCGCCAGCAGCTTGGCGCGACAGAGCACAGATACGCAGTATTTT. It encodes CASSLARQSTDTQYF. This chain joins TRBV5-1 and TRBJ2-3; D is perhaps TRBD1 (5 bases). The length of the CDR3 is 15 residues. In germline, CDR1 is SGHRS, CDR2 YFSETQ. Trimming took off 0 bases at V and 0 bases at J, with 8 bases between the two ends.

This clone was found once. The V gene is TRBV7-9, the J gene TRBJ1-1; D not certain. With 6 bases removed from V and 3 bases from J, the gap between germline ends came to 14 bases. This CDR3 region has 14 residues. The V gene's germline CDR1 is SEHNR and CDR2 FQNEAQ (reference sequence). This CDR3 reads CASSKDREDTEAFF. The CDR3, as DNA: TGTGCCAGCAGTAAAGACCGTGAGGACACTGAAGCTTTCTTT.

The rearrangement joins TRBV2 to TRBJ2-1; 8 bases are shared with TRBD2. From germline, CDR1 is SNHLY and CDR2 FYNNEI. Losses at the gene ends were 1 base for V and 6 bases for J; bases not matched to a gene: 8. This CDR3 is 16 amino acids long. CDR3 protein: CASSEGPGLASNEQFF. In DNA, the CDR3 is TGTGCCAGCAGTGAAGGCCCTGGACTAGCTAGCAATGAGCAGTTCTTC.

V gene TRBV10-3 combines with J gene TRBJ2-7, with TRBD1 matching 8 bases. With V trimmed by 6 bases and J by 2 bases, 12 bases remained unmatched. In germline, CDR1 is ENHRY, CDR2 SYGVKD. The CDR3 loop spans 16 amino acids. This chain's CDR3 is CAIREDPGQAAYEQYF. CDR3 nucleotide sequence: TGTGCCATCAGGGAGGATCCGGGACAGGCGGCCTACGAGCAGTACTTC.

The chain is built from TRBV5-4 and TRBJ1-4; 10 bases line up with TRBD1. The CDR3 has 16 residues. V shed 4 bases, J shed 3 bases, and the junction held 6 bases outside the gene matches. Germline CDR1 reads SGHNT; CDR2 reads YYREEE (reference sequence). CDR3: CASSLRTGGANEKLFF. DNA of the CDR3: TGTGCCAGCAGCCTTCGGACAGGGGGGGCTAATGAAAAACTGTTTTTT. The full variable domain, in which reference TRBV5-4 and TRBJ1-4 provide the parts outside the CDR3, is ETGVTQSPTHLIKTRGQQVTLRCSSQSGHNTVSWYQQALGQGPQFIFQYYREEENGRGNFPPRFSGLQFPNYSSELNVNALELDDSALYLCASSLRTGGANEKLFFGSGTQLSVL.

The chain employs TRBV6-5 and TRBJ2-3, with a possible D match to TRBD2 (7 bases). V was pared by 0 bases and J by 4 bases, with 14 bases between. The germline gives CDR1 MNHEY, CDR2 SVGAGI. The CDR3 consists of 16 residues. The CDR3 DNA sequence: TGTGCCAGCAGTTACTCTTACGGGGGGCCCGCAGATACGCAGTATTTT. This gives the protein CASSYSYGGPADTQYF.

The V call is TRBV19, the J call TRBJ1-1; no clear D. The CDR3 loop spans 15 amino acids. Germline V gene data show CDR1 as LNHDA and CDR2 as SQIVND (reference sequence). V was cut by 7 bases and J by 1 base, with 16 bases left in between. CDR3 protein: CASKVAAGRNTEAFF. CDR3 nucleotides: TGTGCCAGTAAGGTGGCGGCGGGAAGGAACACTGAAGCTTTCTTT.

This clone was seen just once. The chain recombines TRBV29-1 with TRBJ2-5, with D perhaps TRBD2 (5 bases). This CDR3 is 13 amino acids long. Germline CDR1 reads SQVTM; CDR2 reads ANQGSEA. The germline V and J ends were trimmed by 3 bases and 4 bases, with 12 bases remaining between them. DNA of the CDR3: TGCAGCGTTGATAGAGGGTCTGGAGAGACCCAGTACTTC. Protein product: CSVDRGSGETQYF.

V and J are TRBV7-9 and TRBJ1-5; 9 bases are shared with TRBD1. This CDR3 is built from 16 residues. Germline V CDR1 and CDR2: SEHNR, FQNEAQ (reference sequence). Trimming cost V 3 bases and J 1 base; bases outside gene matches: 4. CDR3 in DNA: TGTGCCAGCAGCTTGGGGACAGGGAAAAGCAATCAGCCCCAGCATTTT. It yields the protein CASSLGTGKSNQPQHF.

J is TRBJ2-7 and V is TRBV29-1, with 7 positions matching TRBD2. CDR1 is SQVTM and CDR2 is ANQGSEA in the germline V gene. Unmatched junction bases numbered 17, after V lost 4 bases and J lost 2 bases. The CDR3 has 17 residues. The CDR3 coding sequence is TGCAGCGTTGCCACCCCTAGCGGAGTTGGAAACCCCTACGAGCAGTACTTC. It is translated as CSVATPSGVGNPYEQYF.

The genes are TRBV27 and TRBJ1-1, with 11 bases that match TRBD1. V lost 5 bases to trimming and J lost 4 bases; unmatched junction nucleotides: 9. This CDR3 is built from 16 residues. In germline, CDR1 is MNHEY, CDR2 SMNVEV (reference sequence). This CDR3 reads CASSPGQGAYVTEAFF. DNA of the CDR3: TGTGCCAGCAGTCCCGGACAGGGGGCTTATGTCACTGAAGCTTTCTTT.

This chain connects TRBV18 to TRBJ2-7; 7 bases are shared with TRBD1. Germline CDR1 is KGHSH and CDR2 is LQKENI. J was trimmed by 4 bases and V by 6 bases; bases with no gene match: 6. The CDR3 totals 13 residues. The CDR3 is CASSDGTAYEQYF. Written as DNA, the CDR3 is TGTGCCAGCTCGGATGGGACAGCTTACGAGCAGTACTTC.

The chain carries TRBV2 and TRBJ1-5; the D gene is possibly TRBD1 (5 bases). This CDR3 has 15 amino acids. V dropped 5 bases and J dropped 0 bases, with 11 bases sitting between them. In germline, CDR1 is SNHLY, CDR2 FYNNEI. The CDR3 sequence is CASSPSGDSNQPQHF. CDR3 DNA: TGTGCCAGCAGTCCCTCGGGGGATAGCAATCAGCCCCAGCATTTT.

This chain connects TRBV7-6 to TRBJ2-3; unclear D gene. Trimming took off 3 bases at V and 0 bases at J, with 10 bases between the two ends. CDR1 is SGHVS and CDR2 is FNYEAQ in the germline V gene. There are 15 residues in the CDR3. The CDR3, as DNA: TGTGCCAGCAGCTTGGAGCAATTAAGCACAGATACGCAGTATTTT. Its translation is CASSLEQLSTDTQYF. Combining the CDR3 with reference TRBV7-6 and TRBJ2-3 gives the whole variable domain GAGVSQSPRYKVTKRGQDVALRCDPISGHVSLYWYRQALGQGPEFLTYFNYEAQQDKSGLPNDRFSAERPEGSISTLTIQRTEQRDSAMYRCASSLEQLSTDTQYFGPGTRLTVL.

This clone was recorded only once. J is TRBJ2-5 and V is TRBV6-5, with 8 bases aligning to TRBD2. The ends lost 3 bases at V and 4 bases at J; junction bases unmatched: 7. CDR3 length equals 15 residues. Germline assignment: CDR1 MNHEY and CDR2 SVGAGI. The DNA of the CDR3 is TGTGCCAGCAGTTATACGGGAGGGCTGGGAGAGACCCAGTACTTC. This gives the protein CASSYTGGLGETQYF.

CDR3 in amino acids: CARISPERGKNIQYF. In DNA form, the CDR3 reads TGTGCCAGGATCTCGCCTGAGCGTGGCAAAAACATTCAGTACTTC. This chain links TRBV27 with TRBJ2-4; D ambiguous. Germline CDR1 reads MNHEY; CDR2 reads SMNVEV (reference sequence). V lost 9 bases, J lost 3 bases, and 18 bases lay in between. The CDR3 is 15 residues long.

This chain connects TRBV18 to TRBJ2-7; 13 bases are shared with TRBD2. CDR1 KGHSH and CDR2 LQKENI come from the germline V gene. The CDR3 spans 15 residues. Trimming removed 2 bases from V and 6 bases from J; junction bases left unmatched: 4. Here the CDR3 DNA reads TGTGCCAGCTCACCAGGACTAGCGGGAGCATCCGAGCAGTACTTC. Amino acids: CASSPGLAGASEQYF.

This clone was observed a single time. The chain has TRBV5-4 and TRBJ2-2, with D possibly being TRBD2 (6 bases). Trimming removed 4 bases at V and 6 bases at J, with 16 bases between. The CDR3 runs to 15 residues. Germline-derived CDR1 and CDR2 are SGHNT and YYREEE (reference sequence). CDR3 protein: CASSTTSNIAGELFF. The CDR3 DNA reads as TGTGCCAGCAGCACGACTAGTAATATAGCCGGGGAGCTGTTTTTT.

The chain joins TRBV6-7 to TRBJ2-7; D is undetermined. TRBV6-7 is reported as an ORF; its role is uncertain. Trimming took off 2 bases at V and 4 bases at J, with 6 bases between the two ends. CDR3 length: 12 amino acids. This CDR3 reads CASSYPPYEQYF. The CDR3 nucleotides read TGTGCCAGCAGTTACCCCCCATACGAGCAGTACTTC.

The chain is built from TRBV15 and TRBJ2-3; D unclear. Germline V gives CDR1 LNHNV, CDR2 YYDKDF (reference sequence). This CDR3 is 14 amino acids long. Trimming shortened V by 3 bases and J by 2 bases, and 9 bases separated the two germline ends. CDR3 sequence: CATSRAQFTDTQYF. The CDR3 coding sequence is TGTGCCACCAGCAGGGCACAATTCACAGATACGCAGTATTTT.